The T cell receptor beta chain under discussion was sequenced for a study of CD8 T cells in Susac syndrome. About the study: Patients with Susac syndrome were therapy-naive, treated with corticosteroids, or treated with intravenous immunoglobulin alone when blood was collected.

Trimming removed 4 bases at V and 4 bases at J, with 14 bases between. The V gene's germline CDR1 is SGHKS and CDR2 YYEKEE (reference sequence). CDR3 length equals 15 residues. Notes on this clonotype: As yet, its antigen is unknown.

Diagnostic criteria for definite or probable disease, in their recently defined form, were met by the patients with Susac syndrome. After extraction with the RNeasy kit, 0.5 to 1 ug of the RNA was reverse transcribed using random hexamers. TCRdb fed the immunoSEQ multiplex PCR reads into MiXCR, producing one record per CDR3 protein. The repertoire consists of roughly 100,000 distinct CDR3 sequences, with around 96% occurring once and the leading ten covering approximately 0.57%. Study conclusions and caveats: Total CD8+ and CD8+ TEMRA repertoires contained fewer than 20 and five Susac-specific public clones, respectively.

The chain links TRBV5-5 to TRBJ1-4, with D hard to call. This TCR derives from a human donor with Susac syndrome. The specimen was CD8+ T cells from PBMCs. CDR3 amino acids: CASSPQEHINEKLFF. CDR3 sequence (DNA): TGTGCCAGCAGCCCCCAAGAACACATTAATGAAAAACTGTTTTTT.